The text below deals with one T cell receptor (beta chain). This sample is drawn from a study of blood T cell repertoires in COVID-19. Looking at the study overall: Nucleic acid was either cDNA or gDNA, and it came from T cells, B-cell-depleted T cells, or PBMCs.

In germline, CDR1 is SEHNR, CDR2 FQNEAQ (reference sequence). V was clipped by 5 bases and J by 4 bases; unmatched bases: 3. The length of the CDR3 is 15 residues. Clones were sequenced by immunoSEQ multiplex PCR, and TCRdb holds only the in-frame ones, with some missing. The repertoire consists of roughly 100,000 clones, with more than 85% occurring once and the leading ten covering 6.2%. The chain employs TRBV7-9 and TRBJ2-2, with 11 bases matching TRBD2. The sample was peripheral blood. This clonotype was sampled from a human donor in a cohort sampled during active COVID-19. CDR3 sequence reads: CASSHGTSGTGELFF. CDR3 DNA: TGTGCCAGCAGCCACGGGACTAGCGGCACCGGGGAGCTGTTTTTT.